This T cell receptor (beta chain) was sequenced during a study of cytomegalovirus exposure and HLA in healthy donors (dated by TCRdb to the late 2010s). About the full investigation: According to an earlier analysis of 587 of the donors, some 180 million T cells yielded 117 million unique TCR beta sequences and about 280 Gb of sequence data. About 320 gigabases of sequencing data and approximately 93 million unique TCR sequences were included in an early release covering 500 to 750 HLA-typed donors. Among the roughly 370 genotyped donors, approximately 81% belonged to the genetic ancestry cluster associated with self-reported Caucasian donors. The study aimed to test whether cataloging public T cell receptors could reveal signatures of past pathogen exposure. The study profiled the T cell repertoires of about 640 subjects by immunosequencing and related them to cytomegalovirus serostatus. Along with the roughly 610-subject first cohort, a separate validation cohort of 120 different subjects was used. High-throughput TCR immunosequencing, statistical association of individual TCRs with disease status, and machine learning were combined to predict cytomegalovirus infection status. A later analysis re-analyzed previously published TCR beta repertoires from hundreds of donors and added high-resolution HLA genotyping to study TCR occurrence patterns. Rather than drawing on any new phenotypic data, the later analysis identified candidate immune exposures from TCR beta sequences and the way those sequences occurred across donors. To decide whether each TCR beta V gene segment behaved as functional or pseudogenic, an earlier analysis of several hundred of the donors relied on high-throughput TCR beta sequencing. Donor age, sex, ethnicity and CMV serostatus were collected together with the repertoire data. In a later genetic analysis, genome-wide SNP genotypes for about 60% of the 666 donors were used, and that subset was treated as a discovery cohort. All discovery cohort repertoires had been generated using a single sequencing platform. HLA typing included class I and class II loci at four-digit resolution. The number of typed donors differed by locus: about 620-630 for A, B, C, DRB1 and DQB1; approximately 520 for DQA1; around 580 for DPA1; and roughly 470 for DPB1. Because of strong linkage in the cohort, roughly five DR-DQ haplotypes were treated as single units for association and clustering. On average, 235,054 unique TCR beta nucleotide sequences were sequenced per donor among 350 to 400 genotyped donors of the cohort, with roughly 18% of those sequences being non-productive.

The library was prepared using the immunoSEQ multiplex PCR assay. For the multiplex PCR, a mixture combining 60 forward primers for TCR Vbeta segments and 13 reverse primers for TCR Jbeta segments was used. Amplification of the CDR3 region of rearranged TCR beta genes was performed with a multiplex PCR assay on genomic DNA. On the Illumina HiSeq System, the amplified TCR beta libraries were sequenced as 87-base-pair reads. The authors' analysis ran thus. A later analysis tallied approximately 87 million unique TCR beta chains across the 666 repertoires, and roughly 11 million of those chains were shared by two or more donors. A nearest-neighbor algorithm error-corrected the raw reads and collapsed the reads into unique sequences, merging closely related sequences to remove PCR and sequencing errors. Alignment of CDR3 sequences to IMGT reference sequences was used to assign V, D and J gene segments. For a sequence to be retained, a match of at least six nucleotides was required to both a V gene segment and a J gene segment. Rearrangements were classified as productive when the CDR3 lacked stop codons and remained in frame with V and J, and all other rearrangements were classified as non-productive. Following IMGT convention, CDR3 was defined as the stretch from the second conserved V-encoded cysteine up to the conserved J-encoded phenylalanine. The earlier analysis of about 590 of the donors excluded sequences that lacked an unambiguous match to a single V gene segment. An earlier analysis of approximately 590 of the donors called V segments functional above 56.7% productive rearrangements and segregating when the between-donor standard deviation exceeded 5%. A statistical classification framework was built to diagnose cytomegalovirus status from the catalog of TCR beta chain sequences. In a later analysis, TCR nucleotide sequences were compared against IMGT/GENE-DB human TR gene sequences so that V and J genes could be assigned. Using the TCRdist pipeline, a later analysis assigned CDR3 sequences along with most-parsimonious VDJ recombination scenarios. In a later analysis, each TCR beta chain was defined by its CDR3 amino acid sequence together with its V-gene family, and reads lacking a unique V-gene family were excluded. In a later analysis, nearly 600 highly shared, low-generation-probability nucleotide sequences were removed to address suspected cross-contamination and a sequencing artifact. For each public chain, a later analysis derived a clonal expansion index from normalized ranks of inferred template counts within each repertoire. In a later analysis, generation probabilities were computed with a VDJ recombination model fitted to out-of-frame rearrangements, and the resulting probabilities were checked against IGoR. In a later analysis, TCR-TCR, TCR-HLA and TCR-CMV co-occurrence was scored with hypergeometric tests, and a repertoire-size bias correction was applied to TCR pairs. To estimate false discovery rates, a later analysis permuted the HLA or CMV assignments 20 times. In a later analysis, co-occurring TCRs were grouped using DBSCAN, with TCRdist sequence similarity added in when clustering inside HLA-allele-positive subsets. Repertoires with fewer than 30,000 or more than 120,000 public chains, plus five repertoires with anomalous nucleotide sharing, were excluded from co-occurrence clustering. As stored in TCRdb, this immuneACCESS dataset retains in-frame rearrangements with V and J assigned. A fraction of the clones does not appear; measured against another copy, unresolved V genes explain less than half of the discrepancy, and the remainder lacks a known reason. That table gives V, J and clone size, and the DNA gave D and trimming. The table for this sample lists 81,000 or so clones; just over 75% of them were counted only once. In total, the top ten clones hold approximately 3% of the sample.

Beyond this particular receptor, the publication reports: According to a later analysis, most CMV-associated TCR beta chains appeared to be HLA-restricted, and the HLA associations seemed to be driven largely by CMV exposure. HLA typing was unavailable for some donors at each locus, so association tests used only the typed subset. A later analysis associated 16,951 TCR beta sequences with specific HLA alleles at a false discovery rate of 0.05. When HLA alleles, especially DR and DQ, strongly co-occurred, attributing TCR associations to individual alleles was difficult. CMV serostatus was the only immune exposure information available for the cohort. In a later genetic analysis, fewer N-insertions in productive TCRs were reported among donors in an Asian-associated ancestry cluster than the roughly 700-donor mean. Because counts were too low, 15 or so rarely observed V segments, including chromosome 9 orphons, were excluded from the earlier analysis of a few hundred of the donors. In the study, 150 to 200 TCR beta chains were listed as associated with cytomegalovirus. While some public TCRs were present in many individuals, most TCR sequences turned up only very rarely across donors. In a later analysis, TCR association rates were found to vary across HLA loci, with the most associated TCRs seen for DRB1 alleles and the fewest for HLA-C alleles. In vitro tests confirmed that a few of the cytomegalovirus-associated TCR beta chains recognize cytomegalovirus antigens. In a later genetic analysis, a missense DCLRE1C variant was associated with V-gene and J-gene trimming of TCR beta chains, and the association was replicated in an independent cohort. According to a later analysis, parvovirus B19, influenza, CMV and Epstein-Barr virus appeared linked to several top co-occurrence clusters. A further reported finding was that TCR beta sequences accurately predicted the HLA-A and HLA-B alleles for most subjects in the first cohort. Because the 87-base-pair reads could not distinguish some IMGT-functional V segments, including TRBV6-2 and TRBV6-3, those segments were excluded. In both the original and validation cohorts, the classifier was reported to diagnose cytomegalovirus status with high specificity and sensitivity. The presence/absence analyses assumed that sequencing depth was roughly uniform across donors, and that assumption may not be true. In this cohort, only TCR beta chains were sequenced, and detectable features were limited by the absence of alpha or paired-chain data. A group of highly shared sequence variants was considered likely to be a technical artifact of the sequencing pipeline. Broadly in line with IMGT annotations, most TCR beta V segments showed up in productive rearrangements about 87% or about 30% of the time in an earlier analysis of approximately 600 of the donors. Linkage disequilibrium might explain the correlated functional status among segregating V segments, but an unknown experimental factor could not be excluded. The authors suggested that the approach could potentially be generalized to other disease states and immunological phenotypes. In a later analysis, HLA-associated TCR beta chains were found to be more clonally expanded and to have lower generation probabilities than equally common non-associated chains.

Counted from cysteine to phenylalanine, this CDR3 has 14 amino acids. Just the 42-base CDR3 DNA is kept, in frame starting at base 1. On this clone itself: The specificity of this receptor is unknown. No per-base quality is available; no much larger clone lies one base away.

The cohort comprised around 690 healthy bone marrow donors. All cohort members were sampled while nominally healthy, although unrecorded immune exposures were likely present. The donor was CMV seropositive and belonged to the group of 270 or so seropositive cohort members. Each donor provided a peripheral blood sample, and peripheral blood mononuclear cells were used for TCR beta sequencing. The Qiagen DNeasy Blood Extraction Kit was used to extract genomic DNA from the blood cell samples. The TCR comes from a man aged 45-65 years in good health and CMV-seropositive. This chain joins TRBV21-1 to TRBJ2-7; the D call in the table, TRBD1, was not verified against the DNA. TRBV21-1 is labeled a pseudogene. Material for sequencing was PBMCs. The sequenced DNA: TGTGCCAGCAGCAGCAACCGGGACAGATACGAGCAGTACTTC. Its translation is CASSSNRDRYEQYF.